The subject of this entry is one T cell receptor (beta chain). This specimen belongs to a study of blood T cell repertoires in COVID-19. Study-level information: The cDNA or gDNA used as material had been derived from T cells, B-cell-depleted T cells, or PBMCs.

V dropped 2 bases and J dropped 9 bases, with 8 bases sitting between them. Germline CDR1 is KGHSH and CDR2 is LQKENI. CDR3 size: 12 residues. Seattle participants joined during active infection and were tracked over time. Original analysis: Estimated nucleated cell counts came from reference gene primer amplification. The table came from immunoSEQ multiplex PCR; TCRdb's copy has only in-frame clones and leaves some out. From that table come the V and J calls and clone size; the DNA was used to work out D and trimming. Of approximately 170,000 clones listed, roughly 81% are singletons. The specimen was peripheral blood. This clonotype was obtained from a woman older than 75 with COVID-19, enrolled during active disease. The rearrangement links TRBV18 to TRBJ2-1, with a possible D match to TRBD1 (6 bases). CDR3 DNA sequence: TGTGCCAGCTCACCATCGGACAGTGAGCAGTTCTTC. It encodes CASSPSDSEQFF. The full variable domain, with the rest looked up from reference TRBV18 and TRBJ2-1, is NAGVMQNPRHLVRRRGQEARLRCSPMKGHSHVYWYRQLPEEGLKFMVYLQKENIIDESGMPKERFSAEFPKEGPSILRIQQVVRGDSAAYFCASSPSDSEQFFGPGTRLTVL.